This TCR beta chain was recorded in a study of cytomegalovirus exposure and HLA in healthy donors. Germline lookup yields CDR1 SEHNR and CDR2 FQNEAQ (reference sequence). V lost 7 bases to trimming and J lost 6 bases; unmatched junction nucleotides: 4. CDR3 size: 14 residues. Concerning this clone itself: Antigen unknown.

Study-wide results and caveats: Common viral pathogens were later found to be apparently linked to several of the most significant clusters. Productive status was seen about 87% or about 30% of the time for most TCR beta V segments in an earlier analysis.

Amplification used 60 Vbeta primers and 13 Jbeta primers. Clones were read by immunoSEQ multiplex PCR, and TCRdb kept only the in-frame ones, dropping some. The sample has 55,000 to 80,000 clones, roughly 75% seen once; the top ten hold roughly 7.7%. The sample was PBMCs. The origin of this receptor is a man between 60 and 75 years old in good health and CMV-seropositive. The genes are TRBV7-9 and TRBJ2-3; TRBD2 agrees at 13 bases. CDR3 bases: TGTGCCAGCAAAGGGACTAGCGGGACGGATACGCAGTATTTT. This sequence encodes CASKGTSGTDTQYF.